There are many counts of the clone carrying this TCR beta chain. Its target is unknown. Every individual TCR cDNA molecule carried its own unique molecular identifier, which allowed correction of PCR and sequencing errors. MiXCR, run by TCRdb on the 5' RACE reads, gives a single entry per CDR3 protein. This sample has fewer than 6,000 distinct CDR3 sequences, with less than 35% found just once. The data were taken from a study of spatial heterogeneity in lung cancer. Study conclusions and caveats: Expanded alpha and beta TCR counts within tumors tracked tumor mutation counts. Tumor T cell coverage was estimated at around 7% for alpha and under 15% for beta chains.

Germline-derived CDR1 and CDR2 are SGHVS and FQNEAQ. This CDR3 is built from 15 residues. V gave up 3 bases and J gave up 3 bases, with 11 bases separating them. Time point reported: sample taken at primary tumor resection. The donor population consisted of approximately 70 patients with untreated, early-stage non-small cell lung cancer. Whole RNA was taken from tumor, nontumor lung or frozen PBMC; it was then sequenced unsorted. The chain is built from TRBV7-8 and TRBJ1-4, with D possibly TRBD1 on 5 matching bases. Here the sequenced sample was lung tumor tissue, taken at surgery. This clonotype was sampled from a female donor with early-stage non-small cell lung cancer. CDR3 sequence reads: CASSFHRLPNEKLFF. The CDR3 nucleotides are TGTGCCAGCAGCTTTCACAGGTTACCTAATGAAAAACTGTTTTTT.